The rows below give T cell receptor beta chains drawn from one sample of a study of early T cells in non-severe SARS-CoV-2 infection. One entry per CDR3 protein, called by TCRdb with MiXCR from the 5' RACE reads. Among 55,000 to 85,000 distinct CDR3 sequences listed, 12% to 15% were seen once. The specimen sequenced was whole blood. The receptors shown here come from an adult who was a healthcare worker with PCR-confirmed SARS-CoV-2 infection or an uninfected control (not recorded which). Each CDR3 is given with its conserved first and last residue. Fields, in order: J gene, V gene, D gene, clone size, CDR3 DNA, CDR3 protein. D genes are given only for firm matches. Size is omitted from some rows. Given values are once, few, many or a class for expanded clones.

TRBJ1-1,TRBV9,NA,NA,TGTGCCAGCAGCGGTGGGTCTTCGAACACTGAAGCTTTCTTT,CASSGGSSNTEAFF
TRBJ1-2,TRBV29-1,TRBD1,NA,TGCAGCGTTGATCACCGACAGGGGGCAAGCGGCTACACCTTC,CSVDHRQGASGYTF
TRBJ2-2,TRBV7-9,NA,many,TGTGCCAGCAGTAAGGACGTGGCCGGGGAGCTGTTTTTT,CASSKDVAGELFF
TRBJ1-2,TRBV12-3/TRBV12-4,TRBD1,NA,TGTGCCAGCAGACCTAGACAGGGCAGCTATGGCTACACCTTC,CASRPRQGSYGYTF
TRBJ1-3,TRBV11-1,NA,many,TGTGCCAGCAGCTCCAGTTCCTCTGGAAACACCATATATTTT,CASSSSSSGNTIYF
TRBJ1-2,TRBV3-1,NA,few,TGTGCCAGCAGCCAAGATTCAGGGCGCCATGGCTACACCTTC,CASSQDSGRHGYTF
TRBJ2-1,TRBV14,TRBD2,NA,TGTGCCAGCAGCCAAGTAGCGGGGTCCTACAATGAGCAGTTCTTC,CASSQVAGSYNEQFF
TRBJ2-3,TRBV7-2,NA,few,TGTGCCAGCAGCTCCGTCGCCGGGGTCGGTGTTCTCGTTCCCTATTTT,CASSSVAGVGVLVPYF
TRBJ1-4,TRBV19,TRBD1,NA,TGTGCCAGTAGTACCCCGGGACAGCCGGCAACTAATGAAAAACTGTTTTTT,CASSTPGQPATNEKLFF
TRBJ2-5,TRBV4-3,TRBD1,few,TGCGCCAGCAGCCAAGTTGAGGGGGCCCAAGAGACCCAGTACTTC,CASSQVEGAQETQYF
TRBJ2-3,TRBV6-2/TRBV6-3,NA,many,TGTGCCAGCAGATCGACTCAACACGCAGATACGCAGTATTTT,CASRSTQHADTQYF
TRBJ2-2,TRBV20-1,NA,NA,TGCAGTGCTAGAGCAGGGACGAACACCGGGGAGCTGTTTTTT,CSARAGTNTGELFF
TRBJ2-7,TRBV4-3,NA,NA,TGCGCCAGCAGCCAAGATTGGAGGACCTACGAGCAGTACTTC,CASSQDWRTYEQYF
TRBJ1-5,TRBV12-3/TRBV12-4,NA,many,TGTGCCAGGAGTTTGAGGGATACAAGCAATCAGCCCCAGCATTTT,CARSLRDTSNQPQHF
TRBJ2-7,TRBV3-1,NA,NA,TGTGCCAGCAGCTCCGGGTACGAGCAGTACTTC,CASSSGYEQYF
TRBJ1-1,TRBV29-1,NA,few,TGCAGCGTTGAAGGGGGAAGGGGCCTCCGTGAAGCTTTCTTT,CSVEGGRGLREAFF
TRBJ2-3,TRBV4-1,TRBD2,NA,TGCGCCAGCAGCCTAACGCGGGGACTAGCGAGTAATCCAGATACGCAGTATTTT,CASSLTRGLASNPDTQYF
TRBJ2-2,TRBV11-2,NA,NA,TGTGCCAGCAGCTTAAACAGAGCGAACACCGGGGAGCTGTTTTTT,CASSLNRANTGELFF
TRBJ1-1,TRBV9,TRBD1,few,TGTGCCAGCAGCGTAAGGGAGACAGGGGGCCGGCGGGACACTGAAGCTTTCTTT,CASSVRETGGRRDTEAFF
TRBJ2-5,TRBV7-7,NA,NA,TGTGCCAGCAGCTTAGGAGTAGAAGAGACCCAGTACTTC,CASSLGVEETQYF
TRBJ1-1,TRBV5-1,NA,NA,TGCGCCAGCACGATTGATGGAAAGAACACTGAAGCTTTCTTT,CASTIDGKNTEAFF
TRBJ1-6,TRBV30,NA,NA,TGTGCCTGGAGTGTCCTGGCCACCTATAATTCACCCCTCCACTTT,CAWSVLATYNSPLHF
TRBJ1-5,TRBV28,NA,NA,TGTGCCAGCAGCCCCCCCACAGGGTATAGCAATCAGCCCCAGCATTTT,CASSPPTGYSNQPQHF
TRBJ1-1,TRBV29-1,NA,NA,TGCAGCGTTGAAGCCCAGGAGAACACTGAAGCTTTCTTT,CSVEAQENTEAFF
TRBJ1-2,TRBV3-1,TRBD1,many,TGTGCCAGCAGCCAAGAAGGGGGCAAAGGCTACACCTTC,CASSQEGGKGYTF